This T cell receptor (beta chain) came from a study of beta chain features in type 1 diabetes (dated by TCRdb to the late 2010s). Broadly, across the study: No differences in mean age, gender distribution, total cell number or subset yield were found between patients and healthy donors. Regulatory and stem cell-like memory subsets were obtained from only 8 patients and roughly eight healthy donors, while naive and central memory subsets were obtained from all 30 or so donors. In the study, recently diagnosed type 1 diabetes patients and matched healthy donors were compared on the TCRB repertoires of their sorted circulating CD4+ T cell subsets. A total of about 110,000,000 sorted cells were examined across all samples, and a strong correlation was observed between cell number per subset and RNA yield.

Per the germline V gene, SGHRS is the CDR1 and YFSETQ is the CDR2. V and J lose 0 bases and 5 bases, and a span of 12 bases separates them. The CDR3 covers 14 residues, taking in both the cysteine and the phenylalanine. Only the CDR3 region is kept as DNA, spanning 42 bases read in frame from base 1. On this clone: What this receptor recognizes is not known. Qualities for individual bases were not recorded, and no much larger clone is one base off.

The paper's findings and limits, for the study overall: HLA sub-analyses involved small numbers of individuals, so any influence of HLA type on TCRB rearrangement remained unresolved. PCR may preferentially amplify shorter templates, but because patient and control samples were amplified and corrected together, any resulting skew would affect both groups equally. Patients with type 1 diabetes made fewer insertions and deleted more nucleotides at VDJ recombination sites, implying thymic rearrangement abnormalities. Naive, central memory and regulatory TCRB repertoires appeared more similar among patients than among healthy donors. Because cDNA was sequenced instead of genomic DNA, highly expressing activated cells could be over-represented, though the groups showed no difference in activation or CD3 levels. Type 1 diabetes patients showed a moderate but significant shortening of TCRB CDR3 length in all four CD4+ subsets.

Each donor gave one peripheral blood draw, averaging around 120 mL, which was collected into heparinised tubes. A BD FACSAria II and a panel including CD45RO, CCR7, CD25, CD127, CD95 and CD27 were used to sort naive, central memory, regulatory and stem cell-like memory CD4+ T cells. All sorted populations exceeded 98% purity. PBMCs were isolated immediately by Lymphoprep density gradient centrifugation and stained directly without culture. So that batch effects would be minimized, each experiment stained and sorted samples in pairs, pairing one healthy donor with one patient. The entire isolated RNA was reverse transcribed using the High Capacity cDNA Reverse Transcription Kit, and thus expressed TCRB transcripts were sequenced. Naive, central memory and regulatory T cell samples underwent deep immunoSEQ sequencing, averaging about 3.57 million total reads per sample. Sorted cells were lysed in RLT buffer, and RNA was extracted using DNase-treated RNeasy Micro or Mini kits according to cell number. Each cell subset was processed separately to prevent cross-contamination, with patient and healthy donor samples processed together. The immunoSEQ multiplex PCR was used to amplify TCRB sequences from cDNA, yielding 87-bp fragments that span the CDR3 region. Sequencing of the amplicons was performed on the Illumina HiSeq platform. Processing in the source paper ran as follows. Synthetic template baselines were used to correct PCR bias computationally, reads within Hamming distance 2 were collapsed together, and singletons that could not be merged were discarded. Reads were aligned against IMGT to assign V, D and J genes, CDR3 length and insertions or deletions at six rearrangement sites. Within each subset, clonotype counts were normalized to the number of sorted cells before true diversity and Gini coefficients were calculated with the tcR R package. The overlap coefficient, calculated on TCRB nucleotide sequences, was used to quantify repertoire sharing. As a proxy for the pre-selection repertoire, out-of-frame TCRB sequences from naive cells were analyzed. Sourced from immuneACCESS, this table was stored by TCRdb with only in-frame sequences that have V and J called. A share of the clones is absent; for the studies checked, an unresolved V gene accounts for under half, and the remainder has no known explanation. V and J calls and clone size are as listed in that table; D and trimming were resolved from the DNA. The sample has about 360,000 clones on record, around an eighth of them singletons. 0.017% of the sample is in the top ten clones.

This TCR came from a man aged 18 to 30 in good health. Sequencing was carried out using naive CD4+ T cells from blood. The cell subset or site label here, explained by the study, means: true naive CD4+ T cells. The rearrangement combines TRBV5-1 with TRBJ2-7, with the identity of the D gene unclear. CDR3 sequence: CASSLEQPAHEQYF. The nucleotide sequence is given as TGCGCCAGCAGCTTGGAACAGCCTGCCCACGAGCAGTACTTC.